Each of the 10 T cell receptor beta chains below was sequenced from the same sample in a study of T cell changes during pregnancy in multiple sclerosis. The repertoire was sequenced with immunoSEQ multiplex PCR; TCRdb's copy has only in-frame clones and lacks some. The sample has approximately 48,000 clones, roughly 94% seen once. Sequencing used CD4+ T cells from peripheral blood mononuclear cells, obtained in the second trimester of pregnancy. The receptors come from a female donor with multiple sclerosis, enrolled in a pregnancy study.

The chain carries TRBV30 and TRBJ2-2, with TRBD1 identical over 9 bases. CDR1 and CDR2 (germline): GTSNPN, SVGIG (reference sequence). Trimming took 3 bases from V and 6 from J; bases not matched to a gene: 2. The CDR3 is 13 residues long. The DNA of the CDR3 is TGTGCCTGGAGAGGGACAGGGCCCGGGGAGCTGTTTTTT. It is translated as CAWRGTGPGELFF.

The chain is built from TRBV5-6 and TRBJ1-1; D possibly corresponds to TRBD1 (5 bases). Trimming cost V 0 bases and J 1 base, with 10 bases left between them. The CDR3 is 15 amino acids. CDR1 is SGHDT and CDR2 is YYEEEE in the germline V gene. CDR3 region: CASSLAGGGNTEAFF. In nucleotides, the CDR3 is TGTGCCAGCAGCTTGGCCGGGGGGGGGAACACTGAAGCTTTCTTT.

V gene TRBV5-1 combines with J gene TRBJ1-5; D may be TRBD1 (6 bases). CDR3 length: 14 residues. V gave up 5 bases and J gave up 3 bases, with 12 bases separating them. Germline V gene sequence: CDR1 SGHRS, CDR2 YFSETQ. CDR3 DNA sequence: TGCGCCAGCAGAGCGGCAGGGGACAATCAGCCCCAGCATTTT. Amino acids: CASRAAGDNQPQHF.

The V gene is TRBV7-9, the J gene TRBJ1-2; 11 bases are shared with TRBD1. This CDR3 is 18 amino acids long. With V trimmed by 0 bases and J by 8 bases, 14 bases remained unmatched. CDR1 is SEHNR and CDR2 is FQNEAQ in the germline V gene (reference sequence). CDR3 sequence: CASSLATDRGPHPYGYTF. The CDR3 bases are TGTGCCAGCAGCTTAGCCACGGACAGGGGGCCCCACCCCTACGGCTACACCTTC. Using reference TRBV7-9 and TRBJ1-2 for the parts outside the CDR3, the full variable domain is DTGVSQNPRHKITKRGQNVTFRCDPISEHNRLYWYRQTLGQGPEFLTYFQNEAQLEKSRLLSDRFSAERPKGSFSTLEIQRTEQGDSAMYLCASSLATDRGPHPYGYTFGSGTRLTVV.

This chain uses TRBV20-1 with TRBJ2-3; a possible D gene is TRBD1 (6 bases). CDR3 size: 11 residues. The germline gives CDR1 DFQATT, CDR2 SNEGSKA (reference sequence). V dropped 5 bases and J dropped 4 bases, with 7 bases sitting between them. Here the CDR3 reads CSAGGSDTQYF. The CDR3 bases are TGCAGTGCTGGGGGCTCAGATACGCAGTATTTT.

The gene calls are TRBV10-2 and TRBJ2-7; a weak D match, TRBD1 (7 bases). Germline-derived CDR1 and CDR2 are WSHSY and SAAADI. Trimming took 5 bases from V and 7 from J, leaving 21 bases between them. The CDR3 loop spans 15 amino acids. The CDR3, as DNA: TGCGCCAGCAGTTTTCCCCAGGGGGGAGAGAGGGAGCAGTACTTC. Protein product: CASSFPQGGEREQYF.

The chain recombines TRBV7-2 with TRBJ2-7; TRBD1 agrees at 9 bases. The length of the CDR3 is 15 residues. Germline CDR1 SGHTA, CDR2 FQGNSA. With V trimmed by 1 base and J by 5 bases, 6 bases remained unmatched. CDR3 DNA sequence: TGTGCCAGCAGCTTAGGGACACAGGGGGCCCACGAGCAGTACTTC. Translating gives CASSLGTQGAHEQYF.

The CDR3 DNA is TGTGCCAGTAGTAGAGAGACAGCCCGCTATGGCTACACCTTC. This gives the protein CASSRETARYGYTF. The chain carries TRBV19 and TRBJ1-2; TRBD1 is a possible D gene (5 bases). V was trimmed by 4 bases and J by 4 bases, leaving 13 bases between them. Germline V lookup: CDR1 LNHDA, CDR2 SQIVND (reference sequence). The CDR3 covers 14 residues.

The V call is TRBV7-2, the J call TRBJ1-1; D unresolved. The germline V and J ends were trimmed by 5 bases and 0 bases, with 7 bases remaining between them. The CDR3 has 13 amino acids. Germline CDR1 is SGHTA and CDR2 is FQGNSA. CDR3 sequence: CASSEMMNTEAFF. CDR3 DNA: TGTGCCAGCAGCGAGATGATGAACACTGAAGCTTTCTTT. Full variable domain (rest looked up from reference TRBV7-2 and TRBJ1-1): GAGVSQSPSNKVTEKGKDVELRCDPISGHTALYWYRQSLGQGLEFLIYFQGNSAPDKSGLPSDRFSAERTGGSVSTLTIQRTQQEDSAVYLCASSEMMNTEAFFGQGTRLTVV.

This chain joins TRBV7-2 and TRBJ1-5; weak D call: TRBD1 (5 bases). Germline values: CDR1 SGHTA, CDR2 FQGNSA. V lost 3 bases and J lost 4, with 13 bases in between. This CDR3 region has 15 residues. Written as DNA, the CDR3 is TGTGCCAGCAGCTTGGAAAGGGGTCTAAATCAGCCCCAGCATTTT. Protein product: CASSLERGLNQPQHF.